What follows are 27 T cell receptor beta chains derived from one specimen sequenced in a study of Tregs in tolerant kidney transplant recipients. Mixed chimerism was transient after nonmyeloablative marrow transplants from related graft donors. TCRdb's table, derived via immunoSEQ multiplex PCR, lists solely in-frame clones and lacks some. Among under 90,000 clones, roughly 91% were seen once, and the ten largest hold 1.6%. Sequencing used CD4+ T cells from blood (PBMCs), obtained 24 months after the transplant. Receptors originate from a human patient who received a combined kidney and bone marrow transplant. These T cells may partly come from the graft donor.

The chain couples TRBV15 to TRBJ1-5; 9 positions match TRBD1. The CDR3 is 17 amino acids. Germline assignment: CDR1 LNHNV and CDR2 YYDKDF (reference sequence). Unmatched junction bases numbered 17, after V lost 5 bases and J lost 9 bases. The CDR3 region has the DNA TGTGCCACCAGCGGGTTAAGGGTTGGACAGGGGTTTTCGCCCCAGCATTTT. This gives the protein CATSGLRVGQGFSPQHF.

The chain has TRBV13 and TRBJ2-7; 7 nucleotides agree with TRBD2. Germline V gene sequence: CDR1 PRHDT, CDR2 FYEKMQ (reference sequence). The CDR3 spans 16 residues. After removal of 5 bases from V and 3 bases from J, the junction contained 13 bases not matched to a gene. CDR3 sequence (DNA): TGTGCCAGCAGCGGTCCGGGAGGAAGGACTCTCTACGAGCAGTACTTC. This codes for CASSGPGGRTLYEQYF. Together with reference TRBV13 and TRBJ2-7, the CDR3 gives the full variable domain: AAGVIQSPRHLIKEKRETATLKCYPIPRHDTVYWYQQGPGQDPQFLISFYEKMQSDKGSIPDRFSAQQFSDYHSELNMSSLELGDSALYFCASSGPGGRTLYEQYFGPGTRLTVT.

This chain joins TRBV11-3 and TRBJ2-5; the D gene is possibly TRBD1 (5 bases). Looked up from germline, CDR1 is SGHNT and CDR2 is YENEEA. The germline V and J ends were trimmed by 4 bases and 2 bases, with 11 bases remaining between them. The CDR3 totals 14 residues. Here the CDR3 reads CASSSTASQETQYF. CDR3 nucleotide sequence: TGTGCCAGCAGCTCGACAGCAAGTCAAGAGACCCAGTACTTC. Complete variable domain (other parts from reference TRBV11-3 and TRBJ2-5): EAGVVQSPRYKIIEKKQPVAFWCNPISGHNTLYWYLQNLGQGPELLIRYENEEAVDDSQLPKDRFSAERLKGVDSTLKIQPAELGDSAVYLCASSSTASQETQYFGPGTRLLVL.

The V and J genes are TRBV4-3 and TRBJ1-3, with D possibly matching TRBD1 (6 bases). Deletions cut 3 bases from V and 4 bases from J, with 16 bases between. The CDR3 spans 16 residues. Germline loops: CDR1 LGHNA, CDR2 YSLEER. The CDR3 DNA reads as TGCGCCAGCAGCCAGAGCCCGGGACATTCAGGAAACACCATATATTTT. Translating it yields CASSQSPGHSGNTIYF.

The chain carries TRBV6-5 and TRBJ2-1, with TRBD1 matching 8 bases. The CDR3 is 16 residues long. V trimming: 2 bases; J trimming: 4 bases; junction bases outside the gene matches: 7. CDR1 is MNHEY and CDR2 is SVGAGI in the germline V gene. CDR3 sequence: CASSYTGGQPYNEQFF. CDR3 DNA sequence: TGTGCCAGCAGTTACACAGGGGGGCAGCCATACAATGAGCAGTTCTTC.

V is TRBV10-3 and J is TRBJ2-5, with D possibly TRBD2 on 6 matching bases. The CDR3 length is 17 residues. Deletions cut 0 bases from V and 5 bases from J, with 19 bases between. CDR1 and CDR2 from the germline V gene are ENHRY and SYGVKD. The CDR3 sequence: CAISESSYGGVWETQYF. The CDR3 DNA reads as TGTGCCATCAGTGAGTCCTCGTACGGAGGGGTGTGGGAGACCCAGTACTTC.

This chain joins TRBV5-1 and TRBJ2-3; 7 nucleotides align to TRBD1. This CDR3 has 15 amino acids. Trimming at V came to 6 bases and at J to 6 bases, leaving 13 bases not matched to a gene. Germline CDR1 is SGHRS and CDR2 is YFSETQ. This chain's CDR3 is CASKSTGFQGDTQYF. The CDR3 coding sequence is TGCGCCAGCAAATCGACAGGGTTCCAAGGGGATACGCAGTATTTT.

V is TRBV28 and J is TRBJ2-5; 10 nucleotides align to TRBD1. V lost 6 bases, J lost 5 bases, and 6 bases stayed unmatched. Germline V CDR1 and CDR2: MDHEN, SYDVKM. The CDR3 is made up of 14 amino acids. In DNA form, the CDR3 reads TGTGCCAGCAGAAGGACAGGGGGTTGGGAGACCCAGTACTTC. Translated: CASRRTGGWETQYF.

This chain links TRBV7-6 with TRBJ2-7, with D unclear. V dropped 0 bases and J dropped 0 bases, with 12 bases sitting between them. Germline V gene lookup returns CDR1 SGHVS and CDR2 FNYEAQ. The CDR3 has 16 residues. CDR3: CASSLAPYYPSYEQYF. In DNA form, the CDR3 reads TGTGCCAGCAGCTTAGCTCCCTATTACCCCTCCTACGAGCAGTACTTC.

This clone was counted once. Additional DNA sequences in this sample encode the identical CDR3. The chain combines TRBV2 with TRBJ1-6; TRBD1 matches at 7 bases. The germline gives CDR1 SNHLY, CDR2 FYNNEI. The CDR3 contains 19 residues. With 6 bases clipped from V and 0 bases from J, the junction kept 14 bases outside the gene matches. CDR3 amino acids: CASSAHSGGTYSYNSPLHF. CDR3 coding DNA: TGTGCCAGCAGCGCCCACTCAGGGGGAACCTACTCCTATAATTCACCCCTCCACTTT.

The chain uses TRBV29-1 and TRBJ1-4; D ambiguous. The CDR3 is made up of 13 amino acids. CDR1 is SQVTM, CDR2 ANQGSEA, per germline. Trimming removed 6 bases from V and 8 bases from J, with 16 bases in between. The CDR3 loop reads CSVRTNTGEKLFF. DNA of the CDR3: TGCAGCGTCCGAACAAACACGGGGGAAAAACTGTTTTTT.

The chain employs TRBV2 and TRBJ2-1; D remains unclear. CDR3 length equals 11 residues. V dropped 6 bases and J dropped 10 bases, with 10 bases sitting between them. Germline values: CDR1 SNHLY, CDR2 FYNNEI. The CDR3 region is CASRKEWEQFF. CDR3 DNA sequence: TGTGCCAGCAGGAAGGAGTGGGAGCAGTTCTTC.

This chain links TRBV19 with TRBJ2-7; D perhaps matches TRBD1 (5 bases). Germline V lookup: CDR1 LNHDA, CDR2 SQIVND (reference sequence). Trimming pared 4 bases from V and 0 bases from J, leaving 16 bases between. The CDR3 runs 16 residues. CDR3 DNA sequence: TGTGCCAGTAGTACCGACAGATCCTCACTCTCCTACGAGCAGTACTTC. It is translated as CASSTDRSSLSYEQYF. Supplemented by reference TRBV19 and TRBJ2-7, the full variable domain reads DGGITQSPKYLFRKEGQNVTLSCEQNLNHDAMYWYRQDPGQGLRLIYYSQIVNDFQKGDIAEGYSVSREKKESFPLTVTSAQKNPTAFYLCASSTDRSSLSYEQYFGPGTRLTVT.

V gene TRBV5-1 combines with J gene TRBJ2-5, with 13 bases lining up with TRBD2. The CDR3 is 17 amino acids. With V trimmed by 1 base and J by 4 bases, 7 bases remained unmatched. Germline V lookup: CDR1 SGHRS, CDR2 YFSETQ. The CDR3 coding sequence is TGCGCCAGCAGCTTGTCAAGACTAGCGGGGGGTGTAGAGACCCAGTACTTC. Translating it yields CASSLSRLAGGVETQYF.

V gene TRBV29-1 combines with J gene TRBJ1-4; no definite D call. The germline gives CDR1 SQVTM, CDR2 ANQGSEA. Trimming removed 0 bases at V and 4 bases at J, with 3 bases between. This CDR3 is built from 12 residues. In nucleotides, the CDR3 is TGCAGCGTTGAAGACATTAATGAAAAACTGTTTTTT. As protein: CSVEDINEKLFF.

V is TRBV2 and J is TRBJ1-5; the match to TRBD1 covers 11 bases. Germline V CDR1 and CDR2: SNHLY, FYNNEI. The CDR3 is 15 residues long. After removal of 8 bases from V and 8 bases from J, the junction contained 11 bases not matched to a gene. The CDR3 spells CASGEGQGVGKPQHF. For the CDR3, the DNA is TGTGCCAGCGGGGAGGGACAGGGGGTCGGGAAGCCCCAGCATTTT.

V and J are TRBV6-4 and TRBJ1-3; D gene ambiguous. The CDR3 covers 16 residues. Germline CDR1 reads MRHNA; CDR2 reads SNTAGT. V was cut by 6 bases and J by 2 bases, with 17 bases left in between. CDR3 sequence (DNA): TGTGCCAGCAGACCCCTCGTAAGCAAACCTGGAAACACCATATATTTT. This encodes CASRPLVSKPGNTIYF.

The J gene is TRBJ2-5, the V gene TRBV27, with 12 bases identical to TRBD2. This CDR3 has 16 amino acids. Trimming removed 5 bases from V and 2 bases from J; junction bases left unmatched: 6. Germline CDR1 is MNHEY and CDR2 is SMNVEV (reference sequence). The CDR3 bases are TGTGCCAGCAGTCTCTCTAGCGGGAGGGCGCAAGAGACCCAGTACTTC. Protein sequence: CASSLSSGRAQETQYF.

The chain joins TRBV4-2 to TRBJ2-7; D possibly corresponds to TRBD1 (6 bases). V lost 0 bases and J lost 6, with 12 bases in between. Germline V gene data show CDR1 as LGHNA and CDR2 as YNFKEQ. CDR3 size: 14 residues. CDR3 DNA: TGTGCCAGCAGCCAAGACCCACAGGGACGCGAGCAGTACTTC. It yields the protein CASSQDPQGREQYF.

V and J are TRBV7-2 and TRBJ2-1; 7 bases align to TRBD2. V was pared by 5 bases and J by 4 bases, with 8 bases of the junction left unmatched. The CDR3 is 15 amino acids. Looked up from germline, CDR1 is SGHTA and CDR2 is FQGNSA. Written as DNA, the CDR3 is TGTGCCAGCAGCATCCGGGACTACCTGTACAATGAGCAGTTCTTC. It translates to CASSIRDYLYNEQFF.

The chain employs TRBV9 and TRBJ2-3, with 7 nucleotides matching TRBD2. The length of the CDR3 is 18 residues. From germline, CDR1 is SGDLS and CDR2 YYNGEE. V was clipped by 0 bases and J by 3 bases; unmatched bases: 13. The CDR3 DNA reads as TGTGCCAGCAGCGTAGAAAACGGGGGGAAAGCGTGGACAGATACGCAGTATTTT. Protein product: CASSVENGGKAWTDTQYF. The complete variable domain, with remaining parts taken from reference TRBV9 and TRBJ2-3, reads DSGVTQTPKHLITATGQRVTLRCSPRSGDLSVYWYQQSLDQGLQFLIQYYNGEERAKGNILERFSAQQFPDLHSELNLSSLELGDSALYFCASSVENGGKAWTDTQYFGPGTRLTVL.

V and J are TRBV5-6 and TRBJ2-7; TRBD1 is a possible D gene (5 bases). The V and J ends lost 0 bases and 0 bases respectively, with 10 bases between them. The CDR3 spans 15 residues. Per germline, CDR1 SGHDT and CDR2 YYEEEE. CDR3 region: CASSLGPDTSYEQYF. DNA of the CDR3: TGTGCCAGCAGCTTGGGGCCGGACACCTCCTACGAGCAGTACTTC.

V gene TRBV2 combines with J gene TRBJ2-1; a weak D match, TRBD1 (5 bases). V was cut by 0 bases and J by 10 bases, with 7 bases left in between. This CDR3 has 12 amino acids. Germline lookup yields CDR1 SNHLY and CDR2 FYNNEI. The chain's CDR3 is CASSEAGAEQFF. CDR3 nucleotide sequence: TGTGCCAGCAGTGAAGCAGGGGCGGAGCAGTTCTTC.

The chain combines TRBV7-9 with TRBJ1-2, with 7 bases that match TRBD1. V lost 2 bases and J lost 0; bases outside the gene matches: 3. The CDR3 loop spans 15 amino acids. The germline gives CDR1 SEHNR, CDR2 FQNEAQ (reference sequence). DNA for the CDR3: TGTGCCAGCAGCTTATGGGACAGAGCTAACTATGGCTACACCTTC. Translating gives CASSLWDRANYGYTF.

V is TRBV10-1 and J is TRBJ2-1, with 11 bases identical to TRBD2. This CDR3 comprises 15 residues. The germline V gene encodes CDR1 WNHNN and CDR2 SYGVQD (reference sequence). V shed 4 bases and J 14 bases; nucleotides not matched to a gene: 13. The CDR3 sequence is CASSGELAGATVEFF. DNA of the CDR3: TGCGCCAGCAGTGGCGAACTAGCGGGGGCGACCGTTGAGTTCTTC.

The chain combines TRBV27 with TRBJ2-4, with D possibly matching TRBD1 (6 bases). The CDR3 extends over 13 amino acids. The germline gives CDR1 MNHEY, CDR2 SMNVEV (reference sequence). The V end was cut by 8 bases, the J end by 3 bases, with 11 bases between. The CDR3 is CASGRGHKNIQYF. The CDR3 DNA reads TGTGCCAGCGGCAGGGGCCACAAAAACATTCAGTACTTC.

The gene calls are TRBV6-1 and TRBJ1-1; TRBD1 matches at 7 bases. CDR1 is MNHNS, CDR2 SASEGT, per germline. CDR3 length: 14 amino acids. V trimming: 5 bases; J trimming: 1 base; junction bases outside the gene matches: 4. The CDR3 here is CASSLQGRNTEAFF. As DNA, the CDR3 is TGTGCCAGCAGTCTACAGGGGAGGAACACTGAAGCTTTCTTT.